Listed below are T cell receptor beta chains from one sample, sequenced in a study of cytomegalovirus exposure and HLA in healthy donors. Profiling relied on immunoSEQ multiplex PCR, and the TCRdb table lists in-frame clones only, not all of them. The sample holds some 150,000 clones, 70% to 80% seen once. The sequenced material came from PBMCs. Every receptor here comes from a man aged 60-69 years in good health and CMV-seronegative. CDR3s include the opening cysteine and the closing phenylalanine or tryptophan. Fields, in order: clone size, J gene, D gene, V gene, CDR3 protein, CDR3 DNA. The D gene is left open where the match is weak. Only some rows state a clone size, as once, few, many or a class for expanded clones.

>few|TRBJ1-4|TRBD1|TRBV5-4
CASSLAEQGAQVEKLFF
TGTGCCAGCAGCTTGGCCGAACAGGGGGCGCAGGTTGAAAAACTGTTTTTT
>-|TRBJ2-2|-|TRBV7-9
CASSLPPRFANTGELFF
TGTGCCAGCAGCTTACCCCCCAGATTCGCGAACACCGGGGAGCTGTTTTTT
>-|TRBJ2-5|-|TRBV7-2
CASSLQGSSKQYF
TGTGCCAGCAGCTTACAGGGAAGCTCTAAGCAGTACTTC
>-|TRBJ1-4|-|TRBV28
CASSTFGGGEKLFF
TGTGCCAGCAGTACGTTCGGGGGTGGGGAAAAACTGTTTTTT
>-|TRBJ2-1|TRBD2|TRBV5-4
CASSVPPGAGGPEEQFF
TGTGCCAGCAGCGTCCCACCGGGGGCGGGAGGGCCTGAAGAGCAGTTCTTC
>few|TRBJ2-5|-|TRBV4-1
CASRSKGLGGETQYF
TGCGCCAGCAGGTCCAAGGGGCTTGGAGGGGAGACCCAGTACTTC
>-|TRBJ1-5|-|TRBV7-9
CASSLGGYQPQHF
TGTGCCAGCAGCTTAGGAGGGTATCAGCCCCAGCATTTT
>-|TRBJ2-4|-|TRBV9
CASSPGLSGSKNIQYF
TGTGCCAGCAGCCCTGGACTGAGTGGTTCCAAAAACATTCAGTACTTC
>-|TRBJ2-3|-|TRBV5-1
CASSLAQGWGTDTQYF
TGCGCCAGCAGCTTGGCCCAGGGCTGGGGCACAGATACGCAGTATTTT
>-|TRBJ1-4|TRBD1|TRBV7-6
CASSLGFGQGDEKLFF
TGTGCCAGCAGCTTAGGCTTTGGGCAGGGGGATGAAAAACTGTTTTTT
>-|TRBJ1-4|TRBD1|TRBV5-5
CASSDWTGRKLFF
TGTGCCAGCAGCGACTGGACAGGGAGAAAACTGTTTTTT
>few|TRBJ1-6|-|TRBV30
CAWMYSGDSPLHF
TGTGCCTGGATGTACTCGGGGGATTCACCCCTCCACTTT
>-|TRBJ1-5|-|TRBV18
CASSPEGSQPQHF
TGTGCCAGCTCACCAGAGGGAAGTCAGCCCCAGCATTTT
>-|TRBJ1-6|-|TRBV9
CASSGGGGSPLHF
TGTGCCAGCAGCGGGGGAGGAGGTTCACCCCTCCACTTT
>-|TRBJ1-3|-|TRBV7-2
CASSPVWGNTIYF
TGTGCCAGCAGCCCGGTCTGGGGAAACACCATATATTTT
>-|TRBJ1-2|-|TRBV18
CASSPSGGANYGYTF
TGTGCCAGCTCACCCAGCGGGGGCGCTAACTATGGCTACACCTTC
>few|TRBJ1-3|-|TRBV6-6
CASRKGQSGNTIYF
TGTGCCAGCAGGAAAGGACAGTCTGGAAACACCATATATTTT
>once|TRBJ1-6|-|TRBV6-6
CASSSPGDGYWPLHF
TGTGCCAGCAGTTCCCCAGGGGACGGGTATTGGCCCCTCCACTTT
>-|TRBJ1-1|TRBD1|TRBV28
CASSLRFRTGRWNTEAFF
TGTGCCAGCAGTTTACGGTTTAGGACAGGCCGGTGGAACACTGAAGCTTTCTTT
>-|TRBJ2-5|TRBD2|TRBV9
CASSTSGGSWETQYF
TGTGCCAGCAGCACTAGCGGGGGGAGTTGGGAGACCCAGTACTTC
>-|TRBJ2-5|TRBD2|TRBV2
CATPGLAGETQYF
TGTGCCACCCCGGGACTAGCGGGAGAGACCCAGTACTTC
>-|TRBJ2-3|TRBD2|TRBV15
CATSRGRGGFTDTQYF
TGTGCCACCAGCAGAGGAAGGGGAGGGTTTACAGATACGCAGTATTTT
>-|TRBJ2-7|TRBD2|TRBV28
CASSLSGGLAGGPSYEQYF
TGTGCCAGCAGTTTATCGGGGGGACTAGCGGGAGGGCCATCCTACGAGCAGTACTTC
>-|TRBJ2-7|TRBD2|TRBV6-5
CASWGLAGSYEQYF
TGTGCCAGCTGGGGACTAGCGGGGTCCTACGAGCAGTACTTC
>-|TRBJ2-2|-|TRBV4-3
CASSQDFGGELFF
TGCGCCAGCAGCCAAGATTTCGGCGGGGAGCTGTTTTTT
>few|TRBJ2-3|-|TRBV28
CASRASTDTQYF
TGTGCCAGCAGGGCTAGCACAGATACGCAGTATTTT
>-|TRBJ1-5|-|TRBV2
CASGPGNQPQHF
TGTGCCAGCGGGCCGGGGAATCAGCCCCAGCATTTT
>-|TRBJ2-1|TRBD2|TRBV15
CATSRNLAGGYNEQFF
TGTGCCACCAGCAGAAACCTAGCGGGAGGGTACAATGAGCAGTTCTTC
>once|TRBJ2-7|TRBD1|TRBV4-1
CASSLSTGPSYEQYF
TGCGCCAGCAGCCTTTCGACAGGGCCCTCCTACGAGCAGTACTTC
>-|TRBJ1-4|-|TRBV18
CASSPVTGRNEKLFF
TGTGCCAGCTCACCTGTGACAGGCCGTAATGAAAAACTGTTTTTT
>-|TRBJ1-2|-|TRBV5-1
CASSLEGAHYGYTF
TGCGCCAGCAGCTTGGAGGGAGCTCACTATGGCTACACCTTC
>-|TRBJ1-1|-|TRBV19
CASSIWGRATEAFF
TGTGCCAGTAGTATCTGGGGGCGTGCAACTGAAGCTTTCTTT
>-|TRBJ2-2|-|TRBV6-1
CAGQLANTGELFF
TGTGCCGGACAGCTCGCGAACACCGGGGAGCTGTTTTTT
>-|TRBJ2-2|-|TRBV9
CASSGSTGLRNTGELFF
TGTGCCAGCAGCGGTAGCACGGGACTCCGGAACACCGGGGAGCTGTTTTTT
>-|TRBJ2-6|TRBD1|TRBV5-1
CASSSGGISGANVLTF
TGCGCCAGCAGCTCAGGGGGTATCTCTGGGGCCAACGTCCTGACTTTC
>-|TRBJ2-3|TRBD2|TRBV5-4
CASSLRAGGHTDTQYF
TGTGCCAGCAGCTTACGAGCGGGAGGGCACACAGATACGCAGTATTTT
>-|TRBJ2-4|-|TRBV10-1
CASSEFLGGNIQYF
TGCGCCAGCAGTGAGTTCCTAGGCGGCAACATTCAGTACTTC
>-|TRBJ2-3|-|TRBV29-1
CSVRQVLLTDTQYF
TGCAGCGTTCGACAGGTCCTCCTCACAGATACGCAGTATTTT
>-|TRBJ2-1|TRBD2|TRBV7-9
CSSSLESASGYNEQFF
TGTTCCAGCAGCTTAGAATCGGCTAGCGGCTACAATGAGCAGTTCTTC
>-|TRBJ2-7|TRBD2|TRBV19
CASSSVGRGIYEQYF
TGTGCCAGTAGTTCCGTAGGGCGGGGGATCTACGAGCAGTACTTC